Presented here are 11 T cell receptor beta chains from one specimen sequenced in a study of T cell changes during pregnancy in multiple sclerosis. Method: immunoSEQ multiplex PCR; TCRdb's copy keeps in-frame clones and lacks some. Of 80,000 to 130,000 clones detected, roughly 92% appear once; the ten largest clones hold 0.95% to 1.5%. Source: peripheral blood, taken in the second trimester of pregnancy. All receptors derive from a female donor with multiple sclerosis, enrolled in a pregnancy study.

The genes are TRBV10-2 and TRBJ1-5, with 10 bases lining up with TRBD1. Trimming cost V 2 bases and J 6 bases; bases outside gene matches: 1. The CDR3 covers 14 residues. In germline, CDR1 is WSHSY, CDR2 SAAADI. The CDR3 here is CASSEGTGVQPQHF. Here the CDR3 DNA reads TGCGCCAGCAGTGAGGGGACAGGGGTTCAGCCCCAGCATTTT.

This clone appeared a few times. The V call is TRBV7-9, the J call TRBJ1-5; perhaps TRBD1 as D (5 bases). V gave up 8 bases and J gave up 1 base, with 15 bases separating them. CDR3 length equals 15 residues. Germline CDR1 reads SEHNR; CDR2 reads FQNEAQ (reference sequence). This CDR3 is CASSSRGGSNQPQHF. DNA of the CDR3: TGTGCCAGCTCCTCCCGCGGGGGAAGCAATCAGCCCCAGCATTTT.

This rearrangement joins TRBV27 to TRBJ2-2, with D possibly TRBD1 on 6 matching bases. This CDR3 is 16 amino acids long. The germline V gene has CDR1 MNHEY and CDR2 SMNVEV (reference sequence). Trimming shortened V by 2 bases and J by 3 bases, and 13 bases separated the two germline ends. The CDR3 is CASSLTLGTYTGELFF. As DNA, the CDR3 is TGTGCCAGCAGTTTAACATTGGGGACATACACCGGGGAGCTGTTTTTT.

The chain couples TRBV6-5 to TRBJ2-3; 8 bases align to TRBD2. Germline CDR1 reads MNHEY; CDR2 reads SVGAGI. The trim removed 6 bases at V and 1 base at J, leaving 3 bases unmatched. This CDR3 contains 14 residues. The DNA of the CDR3 is TGTGCCAGCAGGTCCGGGAGGGGCACAGATACGCAGTATTTT. As protein: CASRSGRGTDTQYF.

This rearrangement joins TRBV11-2 to TRBJ1-3; D gene uncertain. The CDR3 extends over 17 amino acids. Germline V gives CDR1 SGHAT, CDR2 FQNNGV. Trimming took off 6 bases at V and 0 bases at J, with 18 bases between the two ends. The CDR3 here is CASSSTGGSSSGNTIYF. The CDR3 DNA is TGTGCCAGCAGTTCCACGGGAGGCTCCAGCTCTGGAAACACCATATATTTT.

The V call is TRBV6-1, the J call TRBJ1-2; TRBD1 agrees at 9 bases. The CDR3 is 14 amino acids. V lost 6 bases, J lost 8 bases, and 10 bases stayed unmatched. Per the germline V gene, CDR1 is MNHNS and CDR2 is SASEGT. This chain's CDR3 is CASRVGTGKTGYTF. The CDR3 region has the DNA TGTGCCAGCAGAGTTGGGACAGGGAAAACAGGCTACACCTTC.

The chain carries TRBV15 and TRBJ2-7, with TRBD2 identical over 7 bases. After removal of 5 bases from V and 3 bases from J, the junction contained 1 base not matched to a gene. Germline lookup yields CDR1 LNHNV and CDR2 YYDKDF (reference sequence). The CDR3 covers 12 residues. The CDR3 nucleotides read TGTGCCACCAGCGGGGACTACTACGAGCAGTACTTC. This sequence encodes CATSGDYYEQYF.

V gene TRBV18 combines with J gene TRBJ2-7, with 7 bases that match TRBD1. The germline CDR1 and CDR2 sequences are KGHSH and LQKENI. The V segment lost 6 bases and the J segment 3 bases; nucleotides outside the gene matches: 11. This CDR3 is 15 amino acids long. This CDR3 reads CASSVKPGGIYEQYF. The CDR3 bases are TGTGCCAGCTCGGTGAAGCCAGGGGGAATCTACGAGCAGTACTTC.

This chain connects TRBV19 to TRBJ1-5; D is perhaps TRBD1 (6 bases). Germline assignment: CDR1 LNHDA and CDR2 SQIVND (reference sequence). The CDR3 is made up of 13 amino acids. V was trimmed by 5 bases and J by 5 bases, leaving 10 bases between them. The CDR3 here is CASSLQGDQPQHF. The CDR3 region has the DNA TGTGCCAGTAGTTTACAGGGAGATCAGCCCCAGCATTTT.

This clone was seen a single time. The rearrangement links TRBV7-2 to TRBJ1-3; a weak D match, TRBD1 (5 bases). V lost 8 bases and J lost 4, with 18 bases in between. The germline gives CDR1 SGHTA, CDR2 FQGNSA. This CDR3 has 15 amino acids. This CDR3 reads CASDAGGYLGNTIYF. Written as DNA, the CDR3 is TGTGCCAGCGACGCCGGGGGGTACCTAGGAAACACCATATATTTT.

V usage is TRBV9 and J usage is TRBJ2-7; no clear D. The CDR3 covers 13 residues. Per the germline V gene, CDR1 is SGDLS and CDR2 is YYNGEE. V dropped 0 bases and J dropped 3 bases, with 7 bases sitting between them. This CDR3 is CASSVGPGYEQYF. Written as DNA, the CDR3 is TGTGCCAGCAGCGTAGGTCCCGGCTACGAGCAGTACTTC.